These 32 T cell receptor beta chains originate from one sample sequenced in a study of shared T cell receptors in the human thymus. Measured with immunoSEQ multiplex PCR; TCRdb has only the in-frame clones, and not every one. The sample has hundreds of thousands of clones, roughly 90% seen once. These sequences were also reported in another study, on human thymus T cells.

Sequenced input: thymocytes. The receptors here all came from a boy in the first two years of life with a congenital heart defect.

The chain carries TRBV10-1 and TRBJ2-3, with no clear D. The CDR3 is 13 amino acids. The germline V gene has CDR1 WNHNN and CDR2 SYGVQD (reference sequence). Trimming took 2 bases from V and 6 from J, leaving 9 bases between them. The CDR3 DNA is TGCGCCAGCAGTGAGCAGGAATGGGATACGCAGTATTTT. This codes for CASSEQEWDTQYF.

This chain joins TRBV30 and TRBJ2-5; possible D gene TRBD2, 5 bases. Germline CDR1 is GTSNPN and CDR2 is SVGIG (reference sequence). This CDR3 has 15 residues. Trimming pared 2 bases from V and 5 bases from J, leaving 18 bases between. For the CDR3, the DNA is TGTGCCTGGAGTACGGGATTCTTCGTCGAGGAGACCCAGTACTTC. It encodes CAWSTGFFVEETQYF.

The CDR3, as DNA: TGTGCCAGCAGCTACCTAGCGACCAATGAGCAGTTCTTC. Translation gives CASSYLATNEQFF. This chain joins TRBV7-9 and TRBJ2-1; TRBD2 might be the D (6 bases). The germline V gene has CDR1 SEHNR and CDR2 FQNEAQ (reference sequence). Trimming removed 4 bases at V and 6 bases at J, with 10 bases between. This CDR3 region has 13 residues.

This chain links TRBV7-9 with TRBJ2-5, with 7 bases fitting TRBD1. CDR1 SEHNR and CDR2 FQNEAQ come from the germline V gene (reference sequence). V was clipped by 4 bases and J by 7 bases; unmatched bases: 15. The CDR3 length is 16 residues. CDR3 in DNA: TGTGCCAGCAGCTCCAGTGGGCGACAGGGTCCTGCGACCCAGTACTTC. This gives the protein CASSSSGRQGPATQYF.

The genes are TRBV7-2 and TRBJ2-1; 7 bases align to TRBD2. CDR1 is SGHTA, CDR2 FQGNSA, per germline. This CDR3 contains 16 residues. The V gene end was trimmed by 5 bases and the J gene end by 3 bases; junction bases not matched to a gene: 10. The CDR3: CASSPGGTVIYNEQFF. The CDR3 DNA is TGTGCCAGCAGCCCCGGGGGGACGGTCATCTACAATGAGCAGTTCTTC.

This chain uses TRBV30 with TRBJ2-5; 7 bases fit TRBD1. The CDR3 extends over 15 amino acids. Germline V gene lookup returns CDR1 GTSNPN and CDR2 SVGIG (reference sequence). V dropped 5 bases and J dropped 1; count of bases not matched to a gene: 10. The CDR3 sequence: CAWGHPGQAQETQYF. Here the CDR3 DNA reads TGTGCCTGGGGCCACCCCGGACAGGCCCAAGAGACCCAGTACTTC.

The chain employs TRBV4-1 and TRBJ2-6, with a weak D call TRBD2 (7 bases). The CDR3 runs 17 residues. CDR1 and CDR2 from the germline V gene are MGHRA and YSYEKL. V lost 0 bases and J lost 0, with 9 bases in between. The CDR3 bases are TGCGCCAGCAGCCAAGAGCGGGGGCCCTCTGGGGCCAACGTCCTGACTTTC. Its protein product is CASSQERGPSGANVLTF.

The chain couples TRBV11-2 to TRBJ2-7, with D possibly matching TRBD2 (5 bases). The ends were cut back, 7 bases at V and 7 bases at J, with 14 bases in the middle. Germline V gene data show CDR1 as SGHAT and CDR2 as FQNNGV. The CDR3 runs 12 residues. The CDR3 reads CASTIRRGEQYF. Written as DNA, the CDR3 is TGTGCCAGCACCATCCGGCGCGGGGAGCAGTACTTC.

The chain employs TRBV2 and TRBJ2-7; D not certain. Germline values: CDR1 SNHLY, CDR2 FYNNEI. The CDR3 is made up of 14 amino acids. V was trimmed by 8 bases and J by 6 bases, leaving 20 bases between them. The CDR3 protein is CASFPRRYGFEQYF. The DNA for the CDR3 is TGTGCCAGCTTCCCCCGGCGGTACGGCTTCGAGCAGTACTTC.

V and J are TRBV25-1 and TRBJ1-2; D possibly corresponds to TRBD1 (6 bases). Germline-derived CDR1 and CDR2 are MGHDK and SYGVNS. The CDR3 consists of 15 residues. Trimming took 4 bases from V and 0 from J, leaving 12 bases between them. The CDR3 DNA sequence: TGTGCCAGCAGTGCACAGGGCCGAACTAACTATGGCTACACCTTC. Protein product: CASSAQGRTNYGYTF.

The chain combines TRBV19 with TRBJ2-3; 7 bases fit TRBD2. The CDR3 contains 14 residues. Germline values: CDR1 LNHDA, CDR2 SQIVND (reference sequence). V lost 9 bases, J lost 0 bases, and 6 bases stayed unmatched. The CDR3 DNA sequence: TGTGCCAGCTTGGGAGGGCCGAGCACAGATACGCAGTATTTT. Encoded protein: CASLGGPSTDTQYF. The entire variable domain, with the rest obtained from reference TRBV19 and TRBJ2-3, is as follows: DGGITQSPKYLFRKEGQNVTLSCEQNLNHDAMYWYRQDPGQGLRLIYYSQIVNDFQKGDIAEGYSVSREKKESFPLTVTSAQKNPTAFYLCASLGGPSTDTQYFGPGTRLTVL.

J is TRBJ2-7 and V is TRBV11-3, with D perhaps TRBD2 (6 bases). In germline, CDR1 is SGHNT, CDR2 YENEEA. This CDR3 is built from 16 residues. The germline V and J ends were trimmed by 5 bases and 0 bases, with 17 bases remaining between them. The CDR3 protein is CASSPGGGGVSYEQYF. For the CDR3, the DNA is TGTGCCAGCAGCCCCGGGGGAGGCGGGGTCTCCTACGAGCAGTACTTC. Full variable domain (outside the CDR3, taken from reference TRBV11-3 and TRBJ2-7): EAGVVQSPRYKIIEKKQPVAFWCNPISGHNTLYWYLQNLGQGPELLIRYENEEAVDDSQLPKDRFSAERLKGVDSTLKIQPAELGDSAVYLCASSPGGGGVSYEQYFGPGTRLTVT.

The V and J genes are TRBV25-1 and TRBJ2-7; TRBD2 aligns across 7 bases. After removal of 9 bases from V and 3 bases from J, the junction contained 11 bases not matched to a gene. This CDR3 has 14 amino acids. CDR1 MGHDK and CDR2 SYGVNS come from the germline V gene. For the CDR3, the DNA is TGTGCCAGTATGACTAGCTTTCCCCTCTACGAGCAGTACTTC. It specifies CASMTSFPLYEQYF.

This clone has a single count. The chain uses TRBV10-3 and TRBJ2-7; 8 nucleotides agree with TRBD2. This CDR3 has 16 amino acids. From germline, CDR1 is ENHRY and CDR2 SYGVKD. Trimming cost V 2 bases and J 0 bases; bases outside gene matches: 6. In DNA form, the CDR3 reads TGTGCCATCAGTGAGGATAGCGGGAACAGCTCCTACGAGCAGTACTTC. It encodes CAISEDSGNSSYEQYF.

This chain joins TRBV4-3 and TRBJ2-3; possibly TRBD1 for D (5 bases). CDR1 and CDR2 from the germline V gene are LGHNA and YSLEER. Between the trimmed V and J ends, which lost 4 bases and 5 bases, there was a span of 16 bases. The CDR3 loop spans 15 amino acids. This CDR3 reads CASSPRGGLEDTQYF. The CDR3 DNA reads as TGCGCCAGCAGCCCAAGGGGTGGGCTCGAAGATACGCAGTATTTT.

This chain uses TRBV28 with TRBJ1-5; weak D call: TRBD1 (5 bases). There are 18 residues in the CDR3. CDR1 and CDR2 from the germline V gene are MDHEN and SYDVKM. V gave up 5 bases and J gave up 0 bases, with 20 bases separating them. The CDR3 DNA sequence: TGTGCCAGCAGTCCTTTTGGGGGGACGGACTATAGCAATCAGCCCCAGCATTTT. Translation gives CASSPFGGTDYSNQPQHF.

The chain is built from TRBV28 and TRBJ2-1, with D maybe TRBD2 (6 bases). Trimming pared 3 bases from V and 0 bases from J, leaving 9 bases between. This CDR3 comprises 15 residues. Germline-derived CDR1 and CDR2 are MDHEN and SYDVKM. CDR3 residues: CASSLAGSSYNEQFF. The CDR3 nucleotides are TGTGCCAGCAGTTTGGCGGGAAGCTCCTACAATGAGCAGTTCTTC. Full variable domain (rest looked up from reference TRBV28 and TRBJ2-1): DVKVTQSSRYLVKRTGEKVFLECVQDMDHENMFWYRQDPGLGLRLIYFSYDVKMKEKGDIPEGYSVSREKKERFSLILESASTNQTSMYLCASSLAGSSYNEQFFGPGTRLTVL.

This CDR3 is CASSQDLGTDTQYF. The CDR3 region has the DNA TGCGCCAGCAGCCAAGATCTTGGCACAGATACGCAGTATTTT. This rearrangement joins TRBV4-3 to TRBJ2-3; D remains ambiguous. The CDR3 totals 14 residues. V was trimmed by 0 bases and J by 1 base, leaving 5 bases between them. The germline gives CDR1 LGHNA, CDR2 YSLEER.

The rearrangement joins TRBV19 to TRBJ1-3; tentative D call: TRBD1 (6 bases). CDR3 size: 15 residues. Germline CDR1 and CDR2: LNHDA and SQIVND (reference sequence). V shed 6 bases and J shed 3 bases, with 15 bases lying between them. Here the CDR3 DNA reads TGTGCCAGTAGCACAGGGAGGGTCAGTGGAAACACCATATATTTT. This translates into CASSTGRVSGNTIYF.

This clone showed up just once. The CDR3 bases are TGTGCCAGCAGCCGACAGGGAGTTCAGCCCCAGCATTTT. This codes for CASSRQGVQPQHF. J is TRBJ1-5 and V is TRBV11-2, with 7 bases aligning to TRBD1. The CDR3 covers 13 residues. V shed 5 bases and J 6 bases; nucleotides not matched to a gene: 4. Germline V gene data show CDR1 as SGHAT and CDR2 as FQNNGV.

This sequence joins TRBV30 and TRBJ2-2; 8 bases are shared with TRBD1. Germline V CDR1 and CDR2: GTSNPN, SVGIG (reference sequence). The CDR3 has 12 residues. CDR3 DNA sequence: TGTGCGACCTCAGGGGGCAGCGGGGAGCTGTTTTTT. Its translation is CATSGGSGELFF.

The CDR3: CASSVGLAGGDTQYF. DNA of the CDR3: TGTGCCAGCAGCGTGGGACTAGCGGGAGGAGATACGCAGTATTTT. This chain uses TRBV7-7 with TRBJ2-3; 15 nucleotides align to TRBD2. Germline loops: CDR1 SSHAT, CDR2 FNYEAQ (reference sequence). CDR3 length: 15 amino acids. J was trimmed by 5 bases and V by 5 bases; bases with no gene match: 2.

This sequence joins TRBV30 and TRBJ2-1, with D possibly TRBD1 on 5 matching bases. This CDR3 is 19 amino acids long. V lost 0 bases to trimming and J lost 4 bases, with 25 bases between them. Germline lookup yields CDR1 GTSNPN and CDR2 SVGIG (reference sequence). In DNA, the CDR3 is TGTGCCTGGAGTGTACAGTCCCAGGGAAGAGCATCAGTATACAATGAGCAGTTCTTC. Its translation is CAWSVQSQGRASVYNEQFF.

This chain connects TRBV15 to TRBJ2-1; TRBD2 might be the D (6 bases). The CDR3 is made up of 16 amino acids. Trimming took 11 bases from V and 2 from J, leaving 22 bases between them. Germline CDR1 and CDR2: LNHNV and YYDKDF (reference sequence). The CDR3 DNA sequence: TGTGCCTCGGTCCCCGGGGCAGCGGGTACCTACAATGAGCAGTTCTTC. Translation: CASVPGAAGTYNEQFF.

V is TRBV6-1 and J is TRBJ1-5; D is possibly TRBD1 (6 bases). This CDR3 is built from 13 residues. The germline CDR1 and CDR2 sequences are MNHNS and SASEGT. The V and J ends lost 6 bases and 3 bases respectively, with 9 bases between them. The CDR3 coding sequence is TGTGCCAGCAGGGACAGAGCCAATCAGCCCCAGCATTTT. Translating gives CASRDRANQPQHF.

The CDR3 sequence: CASSPTRLAGPSYEQYF. DNA for the CDR3: TGTGCCAGCAGTCCCACCCGACTAGCGGGGCCCTCCTACGAGCAGTACTTC. The chain links TRBV27 to TRBJ2-7, with TRBD2 identical over 11 bases. Germline V CDR1 and CDR2: MNHEY, SMNVEV (reference sequence). V shed 5 bases and J 0 bases; nucleotides not matched to a gene: 9. The CDR3 extends over 17 amino acids.

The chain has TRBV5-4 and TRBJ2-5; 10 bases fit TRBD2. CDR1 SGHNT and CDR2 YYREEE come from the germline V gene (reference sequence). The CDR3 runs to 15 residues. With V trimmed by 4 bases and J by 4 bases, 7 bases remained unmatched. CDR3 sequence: CASSKAGGGRETQYF. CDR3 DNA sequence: TGTGCCAGCAGCAAAGCGGGAGGGGGTAGAGAGACCCAGTACTTC. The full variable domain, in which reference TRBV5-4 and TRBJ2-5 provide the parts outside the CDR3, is ETGVTQSPTHLIKTRGQQVTLRCSSQSGHNTVSWYQQALGQGPQFIFQYYREEENGRGNFPPRFSGLQFPNYSSELNVNALELDDSALYLCASSKAGGGRETQYFGPGTRLLVL.

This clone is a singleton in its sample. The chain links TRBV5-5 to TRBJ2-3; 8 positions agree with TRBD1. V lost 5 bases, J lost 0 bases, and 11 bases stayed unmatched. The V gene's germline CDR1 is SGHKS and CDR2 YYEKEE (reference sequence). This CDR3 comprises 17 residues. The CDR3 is CASRDNPGQGSTDTQYF. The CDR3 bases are TGTGCCAGCAGAGACAACCCAGGACAGGGAAGCACAGATACGCAGTATTTT.

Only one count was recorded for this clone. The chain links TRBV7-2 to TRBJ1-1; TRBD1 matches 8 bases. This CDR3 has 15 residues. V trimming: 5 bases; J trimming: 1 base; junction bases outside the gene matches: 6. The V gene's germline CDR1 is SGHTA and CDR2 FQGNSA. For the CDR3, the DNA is TGTGCCAGCAGCCGAAGACAGGGGCCGAACACTGAAGCTTTCTTT. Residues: CASSRRQGPNTEAFF.

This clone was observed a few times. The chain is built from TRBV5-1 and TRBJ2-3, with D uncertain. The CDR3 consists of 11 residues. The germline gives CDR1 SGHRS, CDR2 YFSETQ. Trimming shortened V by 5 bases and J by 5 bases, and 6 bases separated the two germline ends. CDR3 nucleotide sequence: TGCGCCAGCAGAACGGGAGATACGCAGTATTTT. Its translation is CASRTGDTQYF.

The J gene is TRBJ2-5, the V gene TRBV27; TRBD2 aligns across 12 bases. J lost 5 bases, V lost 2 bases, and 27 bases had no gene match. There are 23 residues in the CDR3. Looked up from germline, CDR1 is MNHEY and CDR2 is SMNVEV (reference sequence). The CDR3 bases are TGTGCCAGCAGTTTAACCGGGTTGGTCCGGGGGTCTAGACTAGCGGGAGTAGCGGAGACCCAGTACTTC. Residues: CASSLTGLVRGSRLAGVAETQYF.

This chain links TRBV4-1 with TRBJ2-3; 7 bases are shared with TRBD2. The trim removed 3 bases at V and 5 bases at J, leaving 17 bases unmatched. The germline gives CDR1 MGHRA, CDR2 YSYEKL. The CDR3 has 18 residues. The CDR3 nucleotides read TGCGCCAGCAGCCATCCATGGGAGGGAAGCCCGGAGGGAGATACGCAGTATTTT. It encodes CASSHPWEGSPEGDTQYF.